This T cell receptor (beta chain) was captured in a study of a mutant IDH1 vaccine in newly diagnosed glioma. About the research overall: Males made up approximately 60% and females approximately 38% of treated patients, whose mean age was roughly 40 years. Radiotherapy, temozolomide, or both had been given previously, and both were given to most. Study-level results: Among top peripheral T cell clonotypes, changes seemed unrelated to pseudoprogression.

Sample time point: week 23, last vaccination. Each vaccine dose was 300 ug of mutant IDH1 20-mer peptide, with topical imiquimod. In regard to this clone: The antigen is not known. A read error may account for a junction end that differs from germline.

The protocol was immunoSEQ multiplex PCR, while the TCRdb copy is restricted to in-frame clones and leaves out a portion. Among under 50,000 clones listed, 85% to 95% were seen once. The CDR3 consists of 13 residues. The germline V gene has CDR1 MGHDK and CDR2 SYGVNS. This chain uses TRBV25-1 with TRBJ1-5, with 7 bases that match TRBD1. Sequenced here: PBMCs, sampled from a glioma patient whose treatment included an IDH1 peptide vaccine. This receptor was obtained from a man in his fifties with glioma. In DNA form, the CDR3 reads TGTGCCAGCGGTGACAGGGCGGGACAGCCCCAGCATTTT. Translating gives CASGDRAGQPQHF.